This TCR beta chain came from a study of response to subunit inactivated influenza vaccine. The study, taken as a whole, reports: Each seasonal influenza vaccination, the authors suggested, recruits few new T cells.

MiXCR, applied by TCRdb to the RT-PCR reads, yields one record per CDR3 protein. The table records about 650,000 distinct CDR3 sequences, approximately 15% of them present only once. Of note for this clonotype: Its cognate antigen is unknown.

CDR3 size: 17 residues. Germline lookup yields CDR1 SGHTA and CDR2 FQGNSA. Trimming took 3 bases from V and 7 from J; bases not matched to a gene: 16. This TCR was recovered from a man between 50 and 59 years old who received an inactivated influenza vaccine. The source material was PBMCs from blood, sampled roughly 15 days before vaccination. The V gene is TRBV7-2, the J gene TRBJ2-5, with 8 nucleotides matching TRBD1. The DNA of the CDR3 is TGTGCCAGCAGCTTCACACCCTCTTCGACAGGGGATGGGACCCAGTACTTC. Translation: CASSFTPSSTGDGTQYF.